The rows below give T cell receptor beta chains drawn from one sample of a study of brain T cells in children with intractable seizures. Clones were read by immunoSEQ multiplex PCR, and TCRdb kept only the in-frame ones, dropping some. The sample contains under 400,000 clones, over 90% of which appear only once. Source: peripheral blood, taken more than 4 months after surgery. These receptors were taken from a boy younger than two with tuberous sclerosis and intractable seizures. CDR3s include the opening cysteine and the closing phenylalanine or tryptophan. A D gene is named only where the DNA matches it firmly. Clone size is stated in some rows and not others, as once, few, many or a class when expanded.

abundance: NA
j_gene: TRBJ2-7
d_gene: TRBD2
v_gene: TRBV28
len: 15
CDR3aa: CASSFLTSGSYEQYF
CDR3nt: TGTGCCAGCAGTTTTTTGACTAGCGGGAGCTACGAGCAGTACTTC

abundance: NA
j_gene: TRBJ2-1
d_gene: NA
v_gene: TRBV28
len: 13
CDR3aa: CAIRTDFYNEQFF
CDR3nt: TGTGCCATCCGGACTGATTTCTACAATGAGCAGTTCTTC

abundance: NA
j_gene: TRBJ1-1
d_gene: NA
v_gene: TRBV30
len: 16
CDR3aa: CAWSEGLWGMNTEAFF
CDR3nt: TGTGCCTGGAGCGAGGGGCTTTGGGGTATGAACACTGAAGCTTTCTTT

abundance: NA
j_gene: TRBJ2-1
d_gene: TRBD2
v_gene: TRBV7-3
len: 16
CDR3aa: CASSLFGGRKYNEQFF
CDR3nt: TGTGCCAGCAGCTTATTTGGCGGGAGGAAATACAATGAGCAGTTCTTC

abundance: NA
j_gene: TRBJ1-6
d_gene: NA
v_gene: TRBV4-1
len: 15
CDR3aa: CASSQDLRPEPPLHF
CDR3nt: TGCGCCAGCAGCCAAGATCTGCGCCCTGAACCACCCCTCCACTTT

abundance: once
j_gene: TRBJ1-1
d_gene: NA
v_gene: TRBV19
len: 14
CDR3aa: CASSIGSGNTEAFF
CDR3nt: TGTGCCAGTAGTATCGGGTCCGGGAACACTGAAGCTTTCTTT

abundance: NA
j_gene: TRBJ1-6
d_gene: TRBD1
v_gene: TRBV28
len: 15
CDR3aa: CASKMGQGNNSPLHF
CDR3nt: TGTGCCAGCAAGATGGGACAGGGCAATAATTCACCCCTCCACTTT

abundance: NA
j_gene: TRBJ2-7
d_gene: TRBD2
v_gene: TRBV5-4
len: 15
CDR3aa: CASSLELAGFQEQYF
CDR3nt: TGTGCCAGCAGCTTGGAGCTAGCGGGATTTCAAGAGCAGTACTTC

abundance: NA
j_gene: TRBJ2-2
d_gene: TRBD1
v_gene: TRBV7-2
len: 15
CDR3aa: CASSPRGRGTGELFF
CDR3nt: TGTGCCAGCAGCCCCAGGGGGCGAGGCACCGGGGAGCTGTTTTTT

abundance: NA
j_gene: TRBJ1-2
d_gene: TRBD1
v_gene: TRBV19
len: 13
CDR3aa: CASRDRNRYGYTF
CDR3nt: TGTGCCAGCCGGGACAGAAACCGATATGGCTACACCTTC

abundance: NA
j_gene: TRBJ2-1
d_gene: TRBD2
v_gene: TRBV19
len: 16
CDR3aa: CASSTKLAGGYNEQFF
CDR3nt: TGTGCCAGTAGTACCAAACTAGCGGGAGGGTACAATGAGCAGTTCTTC

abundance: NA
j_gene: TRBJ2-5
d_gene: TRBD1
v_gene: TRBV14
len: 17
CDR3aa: CASSQDVDRGLSGTQYF
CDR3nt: TGTGCCAGCAGCCAGGATGTGGACAGGGGGCTCTCGGGGACCCAGTACTTC

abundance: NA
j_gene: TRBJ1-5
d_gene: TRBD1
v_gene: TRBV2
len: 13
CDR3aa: CASTGQDGQPQHF
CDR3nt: TGTGCCAGCACTGGACAGGATGGTCAGCCCCAGCATTTT

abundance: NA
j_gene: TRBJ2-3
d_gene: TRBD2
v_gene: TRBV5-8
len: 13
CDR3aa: CASMTSFPDTQYF
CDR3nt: TGTGCCAGCATGACTAGCTTTCCAGATACGCAGTATTTT

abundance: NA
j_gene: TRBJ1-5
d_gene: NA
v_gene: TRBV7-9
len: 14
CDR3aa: CASSLNRANQPQHF
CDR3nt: TGTGCCAGCAGCTTAAATCGTGCCAATCAGCCCCAGCATTTT

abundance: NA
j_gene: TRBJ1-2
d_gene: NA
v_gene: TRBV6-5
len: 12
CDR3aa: CASMNRKGGYTF
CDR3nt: TGTGCCAGCATGAACCGAAAGGGAGGCTACACCTTC

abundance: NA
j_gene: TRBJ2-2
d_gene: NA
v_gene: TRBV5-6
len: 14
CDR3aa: CASSFERVTGELFF
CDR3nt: TGTGCCAGCAGCTTCGAACGGGTAACCGGGGAGCTGTTTTTT

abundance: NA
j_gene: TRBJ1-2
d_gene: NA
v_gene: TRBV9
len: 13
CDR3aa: CASSGVGNYGYTF
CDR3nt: TGTGCCAGCTCAGGGGTAGGGAACTATGGCTACACCTTC